These 19 T cell receptor beta chains came from one sample sequenced in a study of blood T cells in healthy people across ages. For the second PCR, which ran for 7 to 11 cycles, a sample-barcoded 5' primer and a J-beta primer mix were used. A single record per CDR3 protein comes from TCRdb applying MiXCR to the 5' RACE reads. The sample yields under 2 million distinct CDR3 sequences, about 31% seen once. The sequenced material came from blood. All receptors come from a woman aged 30 to 39 in good health.

The V call is TRBV19, the J call TRBJ1-2; D is possibly TRBD1 (6 bases). From germline, CDR1 is LNHDA and CDR2 SQIVND (reference sequence). V lost 5 bases, J lost 12 bases, and 16 bases lay in between. The CDR3 spans 12 residues. The CDR3 region is CASSFPLGQHTF. DNA for the CDR3: TGTGCCAGTAGTTTCCCCCTCGGACAGCACACCTTC.

The chain is built from TRBV12-3 or TRBV12-4 and TRBJ1-4; possible D gene TRBD1, 5 bases. The CDR3 sequence is 14 residues long. V lost 4 bases and J 7 bases, leaving 13 bases between the germline ends. CDR3 DNA: TGTGCCAGCAGTTCGAGGGGCCGCTCTGAAAAACTGTTTTTT. Its protein is CASSSRGRSEKLFF.

This clonotype was observed a handful of times. The V gene is TRBV7-6, the J gene TRBJ2-7; D not resolved. The germline V gene encodes CDR1 SGHVS and CDR2 FNYEAQ. V gave up 5 bases and J gave up 0 bases, with 17 bases separating them. This CDR3 contains 16 residues. The CDR3 DNA reads as TGTGCCAGCAGCATACAGACACCTAGATACTCCTACGAGCAGTACTTC. Its translation is CASSIQTPRYSYEQYF.

The chain joins TRBV5-5 to TRBJ2-3; tentative D call: TRBD2 (6 bases). Germline V CDR1 and CDR2: SGHKS, YYEKEE (reference sequence). This CDR3 has 14 amino acids. V was shortened by 3 bases and J by 6 bases, with 14 bases between the two germline ends. DNA for the CDR3: TGTGCCAGCAGCTCGACTACCGGGAGTGATACGCAGTATTTT. Protein product: CASSSTTGSDTQYF.

The V call is TRBV7-9, the J call TRBJ2-7, with D perhaps TRBD1 (6 bases). This CDR3 contains 14 residues. In germline, CDR1 is SEHNR, CDR2 FQNEAQ (reference sequence). Trimming removed 3 bases from V and 3 bases from J, with 12 bases in between. The CDR3 sequence is CASSFDAGVYEQYF. DNA of the CDR3: TGTGCCAGCAGCTTCGACGCAGGGGTCTACGAGCAGTACTTC.

V is TRBV19 and J is TRBJ2-6; D ambiguous. Germline V gives CDR1 LNHDA, CDR2 SQIVND (reference sequence). V lost 6 bases and J lost 4, with 7 bases in between. The CDR3 totals 13 residues. In DNA form, the CDR3 reads TGTGCCAGTAGAAGATTAGGGGCCAACGTCCTGACTTTC. It codes for CASRRLGANVLTF.

The DNA for the CDR3 is TGCAGTGCTAGAGATCGAGGGGCCGCACCCTATGGCTACACCTTC. Protein product: CSARDRGAAPYGYTF. V usage is TRBV20-1 and J usage is TRBJ1-2; possibly TRBD1 for D (5 bases). Germline V gene sequence: CDR1 DFQATT, CDR2 SNEGSKA (reference sequence). V lost 0 bases to trimming and J lost 4 bases, with 15 bases between them. The CDR3 sequence is 15 residues long.

The V gene is TRBV20-1, the J gene TRBJ2-1; 7 bases match TRBD2. The CDR3 spans 17 residues. Germline trimming cut 2 bases from V and 1 base from J; bases unmatched to any gene: 11. Germline values: CDR1 DFQATT, CDR2 SNEGSKA (reference sequence). This chain's CDR3 is CSARTDLLAQSYNEQFF. Written as DNA, the CDR3 is TGCAGTGCTAGAACAGATTTACTAGCGCAATCCTACAATGAGCAGTTCTTC.

In DNA, the CDR3 is TGCAGCGTTGAAAGCCCTGGACGTGGCGGCGAGCAGTACTTC. It encodes CSVESPGRGGEQYF. The chain is built from TRBV29-1 and TRBJ2-7; D not certain. Trimming left V 2 bases short and J 6 bases short, with 17 bases between. The CDR3 consists of 14 residues. Germline V lookup: CDR1 SQVTM, CDR2 ANQGSEA.

This clonotype was observed a handful of times. This rearrangement joins TRBV15 to TRBJ2-1; 14 nucleotides align to TRBD2. Unmatched junction bases numbered 3, after V lost 3 bases and J lost 8 bases. The CDR3 is 15 amino acids. Germline lookup yields CDR1 LNHNV and CDR2 YYDKDF (reference sequence). The CDR3: CATSRGTSGGDEQFF. The CDR3 DNA reads as TGTGCCACCAGCAGGGGGACTAGCGGGGGCGATGAGCAGTTCTTC.

This clonotype was observed a handful of times. The chain joins TRBV11-2 to TRBJ2-7; D remains ambiguous. CDR3 size: 13 residues. The germline V and J ends were trimmed by 5 bases and 6 bases, with 14 bases remaining between them. Germline CDR1 is SGHAT and CDR2 is FQNNGV. CDR3 protein: CASSLMGKGEQYF. The CDR3 DNA reads TGTGCCAGCAGCCTAATGGGGAAGGGCGAGCAGTACTTC.

The gene calls are TRBV27 and TRBJ1-2; no reliable D call. The CDR3 has 14 residues. Germline V gene data show CDR1 as MNHEY and CDR2 as SMNVEV (reference sequence). V was cut by 3 bases and J by 3 bases, with 11 bases left in between. CDR3 sequence (DNA): TGTGCCAGCAGTTTGAACCCTGAATACTATGGCTACACCTTC. Residues: CASSLNPEYYGYTF.

Comment on this clonotype: The junction differs from germline at one of its ends, possibly a read error. The chain uses TRBV6-6 and TRBJ2-4, with a tentative D call TRBD2 (6 bases). TRBJ2-7 explains the end of the DNA better; the J call may be wrong. This CDR3 comprises 12 residues. Looked up from germline, CDR1 is MNHNY and CDR2 is SVGAGI (reference sequence). The CDR3 spells CANSYWGDEQYF. The CDR3 DNA is TGTGCCAACAGTTATTGGGGGGACGAGCAGTACTTC.

Of note for this clonotype: A much larger clone lies a single base off, so this may be a read error. The gene calls are TRBV5-1 and TRBJ2-1; D gene unclear. Germline V gene sequence: CDR1 SGHRS, CDR2 YFSETQ. V lost 0 bases and J lost 0, with 7 bases in between. The CDR3 has 15 amino acids. The CDR3 region is CASSLEDGSYNEQFF. The DNA for the CDR3 is TGCGCCAGCAGCTTGGAGGACGGCTCCTACAATGAGCAGTTCTTC.

V usage is TRBV18 and J usage is TRBJ2-7, with 7 bases aligning to TRBD1. This CDR3 comprises 14 residues. CDR1 KGHSH and CDR2 LQKENI come from the germline V gene. V lost 4 bases to trimming and J lost 3 bases; unmatched junction nucleotides: 6. CDR3 DNA: TGTGCCAGCTCACAGCCCGGGACAGACTACGAGCAGTACTTC. It translates to CASSQPGTDYEQYF. Variable domain in full (rest from reference TRBV18 and TRBJ2-7): NAGVMQNPRHLVRRRGQEARLRCSPMKGHSHVYWYRQLPEEGLKFMVYLQKENIIDESGMPKERFSAEFPKEGPSILRIQQVVRGDSAAYFCASSQPGTDYEQYFGPGTRLTVT.

This clonotype has more than one count but fewer than ten. The genes are TRBV20-1 and TRBJ2-5, with no clear D. Trimming stripped 2 bases from V and 4 bases from J, with 11 bases between. There are 13 residues in the CDR3. Germline values: CDR1 DFQATT, CDR2 SNEGSKA (reference sequence). The CDR3 loop is CSARLVPGETQYF. The DNA for the CDR3 is TGCAGTGCTAGACTGGTCCCGGGAGAGACCCAGTACTTC.

The chain is built from TRBV12-3 or TRBV12-4 and TRBJ2-7, with 7 nucleotides matching TRBD2. Unmatched junction bases numbered 4, after V lost 2 bases and J lost 0 bases. This CDR3 has 15 residues. Here the CDR3 reads CASSLLGGVSYEQYF. As DNA, the CDR3 is TGTGCCAGCAGTTTATTGGGGGGGGTCTCCTACGAGCAGTACTTC.

For this clonotype: A much larger clone lies a single base off, so this may be a read error. The chain employs TRBV10-3 and TRBJ2-1; D remains unclear. Germline loops: CDR1 ENHRY, CDR2 SYGVKD. The CDR3 runs 11 residues. Trimming pared 7 bases from V and 6 bases from J, leaving 7 bases between. CDR3 loop: CAINRSNEQFF. CDR3 bases: TGTGCCATCAACCGATCCAATGAGCAGTTCTTC.

Note on this clonotype: The germline gene is not matched at one end of the junction; a read error may be the cause. The rearrangement joins TRBV6-1 to TRBJ2-7, with D possibly being TRBD1 (6 bases). Germline lookup yields CDR1 MNHNS and CDR2 SASEGT. The CDR3 is 14 residues long. The CDR3 here is CATKQTGTTYKQYF. As DNA, the CDR3 is TGTGCCACCAAACAAACAGGGACCACCTACAAGCAGTACTTC.